Listed below are T cell receptor beta chains from one sample, sequenced in a study of CD8+ T cells in alopecia areata. Here immunoSEQ multiplex PCR was the method, and the copy in TCRdb shows in-frame clones only, minus some. The data show approximately 140,000 clones, about 89% seen once. This specimen was CD8+ T cells sorted from blood, taken at week 0. The receptors shown here come from a human donor with alopecia areata. Each CDR3 is given with its conserved first and last residue. D genes are given only for firm matches. Only part of the rows carry a size: once, few, many, or a class if the clone is expanded.

v_call	clone_size	j_call	cdr3_length	d_call	cdr3_nt	cdr3_aa
TRBV6-5	.	TRBJ2-2	15	.	TGTGCCAGCGGACATGACAGTAGTCTTCAAGGGGAGCTGTTTTTT	CASGHDSSLQGELFF
TRBV7-2	few	TRBJ2-6	17	.	TGTGCCAGCAGCTTTGGCGCAGGGGAGCCAGGGGCCAACGTCCTGACTTTC	CASSFGAGEPGANVLTF
TRBV29-1	.	TRBJ1-2	12	.	TGCAGCGTTTCACCCAGGGGCAGAGGCTACACCTTC	CSVSPRGRGYTF
TRBV11-2	few	TRBJ2-7	15	.	TGTGCCAGCAGCTTCCGGACGGGAAGAAGTCGGGAGCAGTACTTC	CASSFRTGRSREQYF
TRBV20-1	.	TRBJ2-5	10	TRBD2	TGCAGCGCGGGGGGAGAGACCCAGTACTTC	CSAGGETQYF
TRBV9	.	TRBJ2-1	13	.	TGTGCCAGCAGCGTAAGTGGTGGGAATGAGCAGTTCTTC	CASSVSGGNEQFF
TRBV5-1	.	TRBJ2-1	18	TRBD2	TGCGCCAGCAGCTATAAAGGACTAGCGGGAAGTATTTACAATGAGCAGTTCTTC	CASSYKGLAGSIYNEQFF
TRBV14	many	TRBJ2-7	13	.	TGTGCCAGCAGCCAAGCGGACAAGGACGAGCAGTACTTC	CASSQADKDEQYF
TRBV27	.	TRBJ2-5	13	TRBD1	TGTGCCACCCGGGACAGGGGCCAAGAGACCCAGTACTTC	CATRDRGQETQYF
TRBV5-1	.	TRBJ2-7	14	TRBD1	TGCGCCAGCAGCTTTCGGGACAGTGCCTACGAGCAGTACTTC	CASSFRDSAYEQYF
TRBV13	few	TRBJ2-1	12	.	TGTGCCAGCAGCTTAGGGAGGGCGGAGCAGTTCTTC	CASSLGRAEQFF
TRBV27	.	TRBJ1-2	14	.	TGTGCCAGCAGCCTAGGGACTGATTTATATGGCTACACCTTC	CASSLGTDLYGYTF
TRBV19	.	TRBJ2-5	17	TRBD1	TGTGCCAGTAGTCCCCACGCCACTCCAGGGGGTTTAGAGACCCAGTACTTC	CASSPHATPGGLETQYF
TRBV11-2	.	TRBJ2-7	15	TRBD2	TGTGCCAGCAGCCGGGGACTAGCGGACCCCTGGGAGCAGTACTTC	CASSRGLADPWEQYF
TRBV5-1	.	TRBJ1-5	14	.	TGCGCCAGCAGACCTGACCTCAGCAATCAGCCCCAGCATTTT	CASRPDLSNQPQHF
TRBV7-2	.	TRBJ2-3	14	.	TGTGCCAGCAACCCCCAGCTGGGCACAGATACGCAGTATTTT	CASNPQLGTDTQYF
TRBV7-8	.	TRBJ2-1	11	.	TGTGCCAGCGTATTCCGGGGAGAGCAGTTCTTC	CASVFRGEQFF
TRBV19	.	TRBJ1-4	16	TRBD1	TGTGCCAGTTTACGAAGTGGACAGGGACTTATAGAAAAACTGTTTTTT	CASLRSGQGLIEKLFF
TRBV27	.	TRBJ1-4	17	.	TGTGCCAGCAGTTTATCACAAGTTTCGGGCACCAATGAAAAACTGTTTTTT	CASSLSQVSGTNEKLFF
TRBV27	.	TRBJ2-5	16	TRBD1	TGTGCCAGCAGTGCTGATCCGGGACAGGCCCAAGAGACCCAGTACTTC	CASSADPGQAQETQYF
TRBV5-1	.	TRBJ2-7	14	.	TGCGCCAGCAGCTCCGGGACCGCCACCTACGAGCAGTACTTC	CASSSGTATYEQYF
TRBV7-3	.	TRBJ2-3	15	TRBD2	TGTGCCAGCAGCTTAAGCGGGGGGGCTACAGATACGCAGTATTTT	CASSLSGGATDTQYF
TRBV7-7	.	TRBJ2-7	15	TRBD1	TGTGCCAGCAGCTTAGTTACAGGGGGTACCTACGAGCAGTACTTC	CASSLVTGGTYEQYF
TRBV6-1	few	TRBJ2-7	15	.	TGTGCCAGCAGTGAAGCGCTTCTTTGGGCCTACGAGCAGTACTTC	CASSEALLWAYEQYF
TRBV15	.	TRBJ2-4	17	.	TGTGCCACCAGCGGAGGACAGAATAGACTAGCCAAAAACATTCAGTACTTC	CATSGGQNRLAKNIQYF
TRBV6-6	.	TRBJ1-1	15	TRBD1	TGTGCCAGCAGTTTGGGACAGGGGATGAACACTGAAGCTTTCTTT	CASSLGQGMNTEAFF
TRBV27	.	TRBJ2-7	13	.	TGTGCCGCAAGCAAATCCAGCTCCTACGAGCAGTACTTC	CAASKSSSYEQYF
TRBV29-1	.	TRBJ2-5	12	.	TGCAGCGTTGAGAGGGCTCAAGAGACCCAGTACTTC	CSVERAQETQYF